Listed below are T cell receptor beta chains from one sample, sequenced in a study of blood T cell repertoires in COVID-19. TCRdb's copy holds only in-frame clones and misses some; the assay was immunoSEQ multiplex PCR. The data hold about 52,000 clones, with 86% observed a single time. The specimen sequenced was peripheral blood. The receptor source for this set is a woman of 80 years or more with acute or convalescent COVID-19. The CDR3 runs from the conserved cysteine through the conserved F or W. The D gene is left open where the match is weak. A clone size is listed for some rows: how often the clone was seen (once, few, many), or a class if it is expanded.

clone_size,v_call,j_call,d_call,cdr3_nt,cdr3_aa
NA,TRBV11-2,TRBJ2-2,NA,TGTGCCAGCAGCTTAGTCTTCTCCGGGGAGCTGTTTTTT,CASSLVFSGELFF
once,TRBV14,TRBJ2-3,NA,TGTGCCAGCAGCCAAGACAGGGCCACAGATACGCAGTATTTT,CASSQDRATDTQYF
NA,TRBV7-9,TRBJ1-2,NA,TGTGCCAGCAGCTTATCACAACAGCCTCGGGGCTACACCTTC,CASSLSQQPRGYTF
NA,TRBV12-5,TRBJ1-5,TRBD1,TGTGCTAGTGGGGGGACAGGGGTTCAGCCCCAGCATTTT,CASGGTGVQPQHF
NA,TRBV19,TRBJ1-3,TRBD1,TGTGCCAGTAGTATAGGCTTATTACCGGGACAGGGAGGAAACACCATATATTTT,CASSIGLLPGQGGNTIYF
NA,TRBV2,TRBJ1-5,TRBD1,TGTGCCAGCAGTAAACTACAGGGGGCGGATCAGCCCCAGCATTTT,CASSKLQGADQPQHF
NA,TRBV9,TRBJ1-6,TRBD1,TGTGCCAGCAGCACCCGACAGGGTGTTTCTTCACCCCTCCACTTT,CASSTRQGVSSPLHF
NA,TRBV5-8,TRBJ2-1,TRBD2,TGTGCCAGCAGCTTGGCGGGACTAGCAGGGAATGAGCAGTTCTTC,CASSLAGLAGNEQFF
NA,TRBV7-9,TRBJ1-2,NA,TGTGCCAGCAGTTCCCCGGGACAAGGCTACACCTTC,CASSSPGQGYTF
once,TRBV10-3,TRBJ2-1,TRBD1,TGTGCCATCAGTGAGTCTGCAGGACAGGGGAACAATGAGCAGTTCTTC,CAISESAGQGNNEQFF
NA,TRBV3-1/TRBV3-2,TRBJ2-5,NA,TGTGCCAGCAGCCGCGACCAAGAGACCCAGTACTTC,CASSRDQETQYF
NA,TRBV5-1,TRBJ2-1,TRBD2,TGCGCCAGCAGTGGTACTAGCGGAAAGCTCAATGAGCAGTTCTTC,CASSGTSGKLNEQFF
NA,TRBV7-3,TRBJ2-1,NA,TGTGCCAGCAGCTTAACCATGGGGGCGTACAATGAGCAGTTCTTC,CASSLTMGAYNEQFF
NA,TRBV6-2/TRBV6-3,TRBJ2-5,NA,TGTGCCAGCAGTTACGGGAGAGGGAAAGAGACCCAGTACTTC,CASSYGRGKETQYF
NA,TRBV30,TRBJ2-2,TRBD2,TGTGCCTGGGGACTAGCCCTGAACACCGGGGAGCTGTTTTTT,CAWGLALNTGELFF
NA,TRBV19,TRBJ1-6,TRBD1,TGTGCCAGTAGTATTAACAGGGGCCAACCTAATTCACCCCTCCACTTT,CASSINRGQPNSPLHF
few,TRBV5-6,TRBJ1-1,TRBD1,TGTGCCAGCAGCTGGGGCGGACAGGCGGTCACTGAAGCTTTCTTT,CASSWGGQAVTEAFF
few,TRBV7-9,TRBJ1-1,NA,TGTGCCAGCAGCTCAAAGGGGGAGAACACTGAAGCTTTCTTT,CASSSKGENTEAFF
NA,TRBV2,TRBJ1-4,NA,TGTGCCAGCAGTGATAGCGGAACTAATGAAAAACTGTTTTTT,CASSDSGTNEKLFF
NA,TRBV6-6,TRBJ2-2,NA,TGTGCCAGCAGCCCCGTCTCGCGGGACGCCGGGGAGCTGTTTTTT,CASSPVSRDAGELFF
NA,TRBV27,TRBJ2-1,TRBD1,TGTGCCAGCAGAACAGGACAGGCAGGGTGGAATGAGCAGTTCTTC,CASRTGQAGWNEQFF
once,TRBV7-2,TRBJ2-3,NA,TGTGCCAGCAGCTTGGGCCCATATACAGATACGCAGTATTTT,CASSLGPYTDTQYF
NA,TRBV7-2,TRBJ1-4,TRBD1,TGTGCCAGCAGCCGGCTGACAGGGGCGAATGAAAAACTGTTTTTT,CASSRLTGANEKLFF
NA,TRBV7-6,TRBJ1-2,NA,TGTGCCAGCAGCTTCACAGTCTATGGCTACACCTTC,CASSFTVYGYTF
NA,TRBV5-4,TRBJ2-3,TRBD2,TGTGCCAGCAGCTCCCCGGCTAGCGGTAGCACAGATACGCAGTATTTT,CASSSPASGSTDTQYF
NA,TRBV18,TRBJ2-3,TRBD1,TGTGCCAGCTCACCACCGAGGGCAGGGGGCAAAGATACGCAGTATTTT,CASSPPRAGGKDTQYF
few,TRBV27,TRBJ1-4,NA,TGTGCCAGCAGTCCACCCGGGGAAAAACTGTTTTTT,CASSPPGEKLFF
NA,TRBV18,TRBJ2-5,NA,TGTGCCAGCTCACCCGGGGAGACCCAGTACTTC,CASSPGETQYF
once,TRBV2,TRBJ2-1,TRBD1,TGTGCCAGCAGCAAAGGACAGGGGCGCTCCTACAATGAGCAGTTCTTC,CASSKGQGRSYNEQFF
NA,TRBV6-2/TRBV6-3,TRBJ1-6,NA,TGTGCCAGCAGTTACACTGGGCCACCCCTCCACTTT,CASSYTGPPLHF
once,TRBV2,TRBJ2-3,TRBD2,TGTGCCAGCAACGAGGGACTAGGAGGTACGGATACGCAGTATTTT,CASNEGLGGTDTQYF
NA,TRBV3-1/TRBV3-2,TRBJ2-2,NA,TGTGCCAGCAGGCCAGGTTCCACCGGGGAGCTGTTTTTT,CASRPGSTGELFF
NA,TRBV19,TRBJ2-2,NA,TGTGCCAGTAGTATAGGGGGCGGGGTTTGGAACACCGGGGAGCTGTTTTTT,CASSIGGGVWNTGELFF
NA,TRBV15,TRBJ1-3,NA,TGTGCCACCAGCAGAGATGCGATGAGAGGAGACACCATATATTTT,CATSRDAMRGDTIYF
NA,TRBV30,TRBJ1-5,NA,TGTGCCTGGAGTGTTGGCGGAGGAAATCAGCCCCAGCATTTT,CAWSVGGGNQPQHF
NA,TRBV9,TRBJ2-3,TRBD2,TGTGCCAGCAGCCCTAGCGGGAGCACAGATACGCAGTATTTT,CASSPSGSTDTQYF
NA,TRBV28,TRBJ2-7,TRBD1,TGTGCCAGCAGTTTATTGAACAGGGGGGCCTACGAGCAGTACTTC,CASSLLNRGAYEQYF
once,TRBV5-1,TRBJ2-3,NA,TGCGCCAGCAGCTTGGGTAGCAGCGCAACCACAGATACGCAGTATTTT,CASSLGSSATTDTQYF
NA,TRBV11-3,TRBJ1-1,TRBD1,TGTGCCAGCAGCCGACAGGGGGCTACGAACACTGAAGCTTTCTTT,CASSRQGATNTEAFF
NA,TRBV5-6,TRBJ1-2,NA,TGTGCCAGCAGCTTGCAGGCGGGCTACACCTTC,CASSLQAGYTF
once,TRBV2,TRBJ2-1,TRBD2,TGTGCCAGCGATAGGGCGGGGGAACAGTTCTTC,CASDRAGEQFF